Listed below are T cell receptor beta chains from one sample, sequenced in a study of vaccination effects on CD4 cells after COVID-19. Their antigen targets remain unknown. The repertoire was sequenced with immunoSEQ multiplex PCR; TCRdb's copy has only in-frame clones and lacks some. The table includes more than 35,000 clones, around four fifths detected once. The source material was CD4+ T cells from PBMCs cultured with HCoV-NL63 spike peptides, sampled after COVID-19 vaccination. These receptors were collected from a human donor who received a COVID-19 vaccine. Some clones in this sample may be carry-over from other donors' samples. Both conserved end residues are part of each CDR3. The D gene is left open where the match is weak.

TRBJ1-1 | TRBV5-1 | TRBD1 | CASSHRQGYTEAFF | TGCGCCAGCAGCCACCGACAGGGGTACACTGAAGCTTTCTTT
TRBJ2-5 | TRBV18 | . | CASSPASETQYF | TGTGCCAGCTCACCTGCGTCGGAGACCCAGTACTTC
TRBJ1-5 | TRBV12-3/TRBV12-4 | . | CASSLSRQPQHF | TGTGCCAGCAGTTTAAGCAGGCAGCCCCAGCATTTT
TRBJ2-5 | TRBV7-2 | . | CASSLQETQYF | TGTGCCAGCAGCCTACAAGAGACCCAGTACTTC
TRBJ2-3 | TRBV5-4 | TRBD2 | CASSLGGSGGSDTQYF | TGTGCCAGCAGCTTGGGGGGTAGCGGGGGTTCAGATACGCAGTATTTT
TRBJ1-5 | TRBV7-8 | . | CASSSQVLGQPQHF | TGTGCCAGCAGCTCACAGGTTTTGGGTCAGCCCCAGCATTTT
TRBJ2-2 | TRBV5-8 | TRBD1 | CASSDRTGVRTGELFF | TGTGCCAGCAGCGACAGGACAGGGGTTCGCACCGGGGAGCTGTTTTTT
TRBJ2-5 | TRBV2 | . | CASSEPRGGETQYF | TGTGCCAGCAGTGAACCCAGGGGAGGGGAGACCCAGTACTTC
TRBJ1-3 | TRBV7-9 | . | CASSLGVSGNTIYF | TGTGCCAGCAGCTTAGGTGTCTCTGGAAACACCATATATTTT
TRBJ2-5 | TRBV5-6 | . | CASSLVEETQYF | TGTGCCAGCAGCTTGGTTGAGGAGACCCAGTACTTC
TRBJ1-2 | TRBV12-3/TRBV12-4 | . | CASSRTVVYGYTF | TGTGCCAGCAGCCGGACAGTTGTGTATGGCTACACCTTC